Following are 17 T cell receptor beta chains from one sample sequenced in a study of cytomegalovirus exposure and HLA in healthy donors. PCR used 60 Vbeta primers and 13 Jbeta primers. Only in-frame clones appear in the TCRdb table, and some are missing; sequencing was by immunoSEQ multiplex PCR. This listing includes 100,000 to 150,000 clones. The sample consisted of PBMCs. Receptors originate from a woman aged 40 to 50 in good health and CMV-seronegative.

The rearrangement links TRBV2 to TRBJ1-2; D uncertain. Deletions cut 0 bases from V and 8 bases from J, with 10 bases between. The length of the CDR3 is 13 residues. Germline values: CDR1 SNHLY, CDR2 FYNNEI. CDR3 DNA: TGTGCCAGCAGTGAAGCGCCGCGATCCGGCTACACCTTC. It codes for CASSEAPRSGYTF. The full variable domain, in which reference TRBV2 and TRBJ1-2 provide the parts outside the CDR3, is EPEVTQTPSHQVTQMGQEVILRCVPISNHLYFYWYRQILGQKVEFLVSFYNNEISEKSEIFDDQFSVERPDGSNFTLKIRSTKLEDSAMYFCASSEAPRSGYTFGSGTRLTVV.

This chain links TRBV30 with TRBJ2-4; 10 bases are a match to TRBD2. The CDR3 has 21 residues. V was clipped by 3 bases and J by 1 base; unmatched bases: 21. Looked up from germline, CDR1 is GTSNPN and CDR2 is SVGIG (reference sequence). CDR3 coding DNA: TGTGCCTGGAGCCCGGCTGTCCGGACTAGCGGTTTCCCTCGGGCCAAAAACATTCAGTACTTC. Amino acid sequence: CAWSPAVRTSGFPRAKNIQYF.

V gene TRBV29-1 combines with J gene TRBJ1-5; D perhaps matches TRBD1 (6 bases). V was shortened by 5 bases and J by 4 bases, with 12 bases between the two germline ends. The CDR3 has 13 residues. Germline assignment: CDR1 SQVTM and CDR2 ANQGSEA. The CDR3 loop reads CSVTGQPNQPQHF. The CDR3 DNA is TGCAGCGTTACTGGACAGCCAAATCAGCCCCAGCATTTT.

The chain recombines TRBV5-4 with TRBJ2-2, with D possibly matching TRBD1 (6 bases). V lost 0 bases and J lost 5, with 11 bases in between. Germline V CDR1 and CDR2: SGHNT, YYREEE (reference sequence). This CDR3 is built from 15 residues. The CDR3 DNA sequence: TGTGCCAGCAGCTTGGAAGGGGGTGGGACCGGGGAGCTGTTTTTT. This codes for CASSLEGGGTGELFF. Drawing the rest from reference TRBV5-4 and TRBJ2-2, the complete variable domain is ETGVTQSPTHLIKTRGQQVTLRCSSQSGHNTVSWYQQALGQGPQFIFQYYREEENGRGNFPPRFSGLQFPNYSSELNVNALELDDSALYLCASSLEGGGTGELFFGEGSRLTVL.

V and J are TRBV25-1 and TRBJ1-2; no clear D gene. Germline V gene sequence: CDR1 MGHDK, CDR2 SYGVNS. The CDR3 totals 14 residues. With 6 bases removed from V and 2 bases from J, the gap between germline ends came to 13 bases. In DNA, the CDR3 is TGTGCCAGCAGCGACCCGCAGGCCAACTATGGCTACACCTTC. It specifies CASSDPQANYGYTF.

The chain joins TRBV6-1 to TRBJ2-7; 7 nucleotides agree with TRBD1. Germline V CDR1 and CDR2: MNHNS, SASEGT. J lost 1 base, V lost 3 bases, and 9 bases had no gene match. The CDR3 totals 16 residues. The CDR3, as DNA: TGTGCCAGCAGTGACAGGGGGTGGACTGGATCCTACGAGCAGTACTTC. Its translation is CASSDRGWTGSYEQYF.

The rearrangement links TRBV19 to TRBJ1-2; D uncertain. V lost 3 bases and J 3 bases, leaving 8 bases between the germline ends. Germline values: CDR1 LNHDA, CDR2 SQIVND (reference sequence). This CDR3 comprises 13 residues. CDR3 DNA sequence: TGTGCCAGTAGTATTGGAGGCGACTATGGCTACACCTTC. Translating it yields CASSIGGDYGYTF.

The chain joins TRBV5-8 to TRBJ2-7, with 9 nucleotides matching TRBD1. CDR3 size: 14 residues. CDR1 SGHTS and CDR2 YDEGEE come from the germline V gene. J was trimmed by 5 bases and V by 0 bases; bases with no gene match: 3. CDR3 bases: TGTGCCAGCAGCTTGGGGACAGGGGTCCACGAGCAGTACGTC. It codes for CASSLGTGVHEQYV.

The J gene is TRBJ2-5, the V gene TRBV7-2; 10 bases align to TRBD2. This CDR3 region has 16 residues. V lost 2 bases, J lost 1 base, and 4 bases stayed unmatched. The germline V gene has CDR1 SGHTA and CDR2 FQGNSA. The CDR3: CASSLSASGGQETQYF. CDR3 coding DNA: TGTGCCAGCAGCTTATCGGCTAGCGGGGGCCAAGAGACCCAGTACTTC.

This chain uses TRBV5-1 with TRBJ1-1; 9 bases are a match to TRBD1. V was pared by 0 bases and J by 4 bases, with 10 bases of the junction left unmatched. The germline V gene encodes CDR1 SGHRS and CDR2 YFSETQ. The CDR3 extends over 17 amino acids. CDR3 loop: CASSLGSTGGGGTEAFF. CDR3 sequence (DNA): TGCGCCAGCAGCTTGGGTTCAACAGGGGGCGGTGGCACTGAAGCTTTCTTT. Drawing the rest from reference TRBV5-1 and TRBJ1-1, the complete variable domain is KAGVTQTPRYLIKTRGQQVTLSCSPISGHRSVSWYQQTPGQGLQFLFEYFSETQRNKGNFPGRFSGRQFSNSRSEMNVSTLELGDSALYLCASSLGSTGGGGTEAFFGQGTRLTVV.

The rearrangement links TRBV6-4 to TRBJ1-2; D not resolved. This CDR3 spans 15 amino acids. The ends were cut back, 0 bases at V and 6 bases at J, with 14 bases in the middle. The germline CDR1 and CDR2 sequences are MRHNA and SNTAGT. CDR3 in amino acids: CASSDSSRGLDGYTF. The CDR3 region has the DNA TGTGCCAGCAGTGACTCGAGTCGGGGTCTGGATGGCTACACCTTC.

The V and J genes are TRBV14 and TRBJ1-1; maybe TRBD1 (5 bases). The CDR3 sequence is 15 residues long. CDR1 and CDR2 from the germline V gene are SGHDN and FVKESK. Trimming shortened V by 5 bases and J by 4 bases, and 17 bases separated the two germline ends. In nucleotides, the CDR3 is TGTGCCAGCAGCTCTGGCAGGGCGTTTATCACTGAAGCTTTCTTT. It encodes CASSSGRAFITEAFF.

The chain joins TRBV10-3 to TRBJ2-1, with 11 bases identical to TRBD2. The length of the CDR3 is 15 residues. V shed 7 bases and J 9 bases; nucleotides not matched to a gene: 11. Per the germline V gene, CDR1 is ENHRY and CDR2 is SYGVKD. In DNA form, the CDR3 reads TGTGCCATCAAGTCGGAGACTAGCGGGGCCCCTGAGCAGTTCTTC. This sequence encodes CAIKSETSGAPEQFF.

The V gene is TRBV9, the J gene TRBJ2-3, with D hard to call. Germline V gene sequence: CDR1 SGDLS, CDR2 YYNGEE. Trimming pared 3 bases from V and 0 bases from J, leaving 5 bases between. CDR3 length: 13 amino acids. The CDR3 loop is CASSGGSTDTQYF. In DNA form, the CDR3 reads TGTGCCAGCAGCGGCGGAAGCACAGATACGCAGTATTTT.

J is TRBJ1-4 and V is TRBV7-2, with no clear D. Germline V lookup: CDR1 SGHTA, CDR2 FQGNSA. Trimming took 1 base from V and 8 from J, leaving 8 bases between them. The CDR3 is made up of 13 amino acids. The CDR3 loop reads CASSLEPEEKLFF. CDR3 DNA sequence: TGTGCCAGCAGCTTAGAGCCGGAGGAAAAACTGTTTTTT.

CDR3 nucleotide sequence: TGTGCCAGCAGTCTGAGAGGTGGGAGGGTGAACACTGAAGCTTTCTTT. It encodes CASSLRGGRVNTEAFF. The chain carries TRBV27 and TRBJ1-1; D gene uncertain. The V gene's germline CDR1 is MNHEY and CDR2 SMNVEV (reference sequence). The V end was cut by 5 bases, the J end by 0 bases, with 16 bases between. The CDR3 runs 16 residues.

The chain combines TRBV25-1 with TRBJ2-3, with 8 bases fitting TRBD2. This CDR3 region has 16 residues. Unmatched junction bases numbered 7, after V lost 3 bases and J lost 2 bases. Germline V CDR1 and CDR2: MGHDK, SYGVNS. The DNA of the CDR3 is TGTGCCAGCAGTGATAGTCGGCGGGGGGCCACAGATACGCAGTATTTT. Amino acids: CASSDSRRGATDTQYF.